This T cell receptor beta chain is from a study of CD8 T cells in ankylosing spondylitis. General study points: The clones that were linked to disease were reported to be significantly enriched in matched synovial fluid samples from ankylosing spondylitis patients. Existing reports had already noted some motif variants in reactive arthritis synovial fluid and blood. Seemingly characteristic of ankylosing spondylitis blood was a TCR beta motif consisting of about 8 highly homologous variants.

The CDR3 runs 15 residues. V was shortened by 5 bases and J by 4 bases, with 15 bases between the two germline ends. Germline V CDR1 and CDR2: SNHLY, FYNNEI. This clonotype was counted many times. The antigen remains unidentified. Making the TCR beta libraries involved quantitative 5'-RACE with molecular barcodes. TCRdb called the 5' RACE reads again in MiXCR, with one record for every CDR3 protein. The data hold roughly 700,000 distinct CDR3 sequences, with 19% observed a single time. The receptor's source is a male donor with ankylosing spondylitis. This chain uses TRBV2 with TRBJ2-1; D is unclear. The sequencing input was blood, either unsorted or a sorted T cell fraction (not recorded which). The DNA of the CDR3 is TGTGCCAGCAGTCCCGGTGATCTGGGATACAATGAGCAGTTCTTC. Encoded protein: CASSPGDLGYNEQFF.